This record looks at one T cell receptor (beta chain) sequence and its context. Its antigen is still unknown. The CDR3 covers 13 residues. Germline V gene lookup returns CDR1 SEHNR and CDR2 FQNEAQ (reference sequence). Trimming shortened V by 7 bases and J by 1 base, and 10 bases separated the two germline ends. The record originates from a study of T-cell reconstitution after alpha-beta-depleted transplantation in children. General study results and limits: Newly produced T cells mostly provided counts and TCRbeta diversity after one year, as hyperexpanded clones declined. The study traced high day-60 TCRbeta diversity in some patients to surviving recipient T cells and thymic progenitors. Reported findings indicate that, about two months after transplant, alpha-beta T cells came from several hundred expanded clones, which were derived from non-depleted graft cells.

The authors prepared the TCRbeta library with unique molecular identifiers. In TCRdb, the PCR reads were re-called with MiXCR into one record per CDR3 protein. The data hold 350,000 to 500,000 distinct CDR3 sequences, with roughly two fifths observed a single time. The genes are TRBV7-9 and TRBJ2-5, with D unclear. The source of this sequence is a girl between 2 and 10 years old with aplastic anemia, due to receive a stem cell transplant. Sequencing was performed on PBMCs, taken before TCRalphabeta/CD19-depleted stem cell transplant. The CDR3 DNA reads TGTGCCAGCACGCAGGCCTTCCAAGAGACCCAGTACTTC. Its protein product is CASTQAFQETQYF.